The 30 T cell receptor beta chains in this list originate from one sample, sequenced in a study of blood T cell repertoires in COVID-19. Using immunoSEQ multiplex PCR, the repertoire was profiled, and TCRdb retains in-frame clones only, with some absent. This sample carries under 250,000 clones, about 82% of them seen once, and the ten largest clones take roughly 6.2%. Sequencing was done on a sample of peripheral blood. The origin of the receptors is a woman of 80 years or more with COVID-19, enrolled during active disease.

The rearrangement joins TRBV5-4 to TRBJ1-2; D is perhaps TRBD1 (6 bases). The germline V and J ends were trimmed by 6 bases and 5 bases, with 14 bases remaining between them. This CDR3 comprises 13 residues. The germline V gene encodes CDR1 SGHNT and CDR2 YYREEE (reference sequence). CDR3 DNA: TGTGCCAGCACCACCGGGACAACTTATGGCTACACCTTC. Protein product: CASTTGTTYGYTF.

The J gene is TRBJ2-5, the V gene TRBV19, with 14 bases matching TRBD2. The CDR3 length is 16 residues. The J segment lost 5 bases and the V segment lost 5 bases, leaving 7 bases of the junction unmatched. Germline lookup yields CDR1 LNHDA and CDR2 SQIVND (reference sequence). The CDR3 loop is CASSPGLAGGWETQYF. The CDR3 region has the DNA TGTGCCAGTAGTCCAGGACTAGCGGGGGGCTGGGAGACCCAGTACTTC.

This chain connects TRBV2 to TRBJ2-1, with 9 nucleotides matching TRBD2. J was trimmed by 10 bases and V by 8 bases; bases with no gene match: 21. The CDR3 is 17 amino acids. Germline V CDR1 and CDR2: SNHLY, FYNNEI. For the CDR3, the DNA is TGTGCCAGCCGGAGGGCTAGCGGGGCGACTTTGGGGGGAGAGCAGTTCTTC. Protein: CASRRASGATLGGEQFF.

This chain uses TRBV5-1 with TRBJ2-3; D is possibly TRBD1 (6 bases). Germline V lookup: CDR1 SGHRS, CDR2 YFSETQ. The ends were cut back, 4 bases at V and 0 bases at J, with 18 bases in the middle. The CDR3 covers 17 residues. The CDR3 nucleotides read TGCGCCAGCAGCCTGACCGGGACAACCAAAAGCACAGATACGCAGTATTTT. As protein: CASSLTGTTKSTDTQYF.

The V and J genes are TRBV7-2 and TRBJ1-2, with 7 bases that match TRBD1. Germline CDR1 reads SGHTA; CDR2 reads FQGNSA. With V trimmed by 5 bases and J by 8 bases, 14 bases remained unmatched. The CDR3 has 15 amino acids. The CDR3 region is CASSATGTAVNGYTF. CDR3 sequence (DNA): TGTGCCAGCAGCGCCACCGGGACAGCCGTGAACGGCTACACCTTC. Supplemented by reference TRBV7-2 and TRBJ1-2, the full variable domain reads GAGVSQSPSNKVTEKGKDVELRCDPISGHTALYWYRQSLGQGLEFLIYFQGNSAPDKSGLPSDRFSAERTGGSVSTLTIQRTQQEDSAVYLCASSATGTAVNGYTFGSGTRLTVV.

The chain links TRBV28 to TRBJ2-5, with D possibly matching TRBD2 (5 bases). The V end lost 2 bases, the J end lost 2 bases, and 9 bases lay between the germline ends. The CDR3 is 14 residues long. The germline gives CDR1 MDHEN, CDR2 SYDVKM. The CDR3 region has the DNA TGTGCCAGCAGTTTACTAGCCCTTCAAGAGACCCAGTACTTC. It encodes CASSLLALQETQYF.

V and J are TRBV6-6 and TRBJ2-7; D not resolved. Germline CDR1 MNHNY, CDR2 SVGAGI (reference sequence). V was clipped by 2 bases and J by 0 bases, with 5 bases between them. This CDR3 has 13 amino acids. CDR3 bases: TGTGCCAGCAGTTACCAGGACTCCTACGAGCAGTACGTC. Translating gives CASSYQDSYEQYV.

The chain is built from TRBV19 and TRBJ1-1; D is unclear. This CDR3 is 13 amino acids long. In germline, CDR1 is LNHDA, CDR2 SQIVND (reference sequence). Trimming removed 2 bases at V and 1 base at J, with 5 bases between. CDR3 sequence (DNA): TGTGCCAGTAGTATACAGGAGAACACTGAAGCTTTCTTT. Protein sequence: CASSIQENTEAFF.

Worth noting for this clone: It may be a read error: a sequence one base away is much more abundant. The chain links TRBV7-9 to TRBJ1-1, with a weak D call TRBD1 (5 bases). This CDR3 has 13 residues. V gave up 3 bases and J gave up 3 bases, with 8 bases separating them. Germline assignment: CDR1 SEHNR and CDR2 FQNEAQ (reference sequence). CDR3 sequence (DNA): TGTGCCAGCAGCTTGACAGTTGACACTGAAGCTTTCTTT. It is translated as CASSLTVDTEAFF.

The CDR3 sequence: CATSEAGTNDGYGYTF. The CDR3 region has the DNA TGTGCCACCAGTGAAGCCGGGACAAACGACGGCTATGGCTACACCTTC. J is TRBJ1-2 and V is TRBV24-1, with D possibly TRBD1 on 6 matching bases. V lost 4 bases to trimming and J lost 4 bases, with 18 bases between them. CDR1 is KGHDR and CDR2 is SFDVKD in the germline V gene. This CDR3 region has 16 residues.

The chain carries TRBV28 and TRBJ2-7; 8 nucleotides line up with TRBD1. This CDR3 contains 15 residues. Germline CDR1 and CDR2: MDHEN and SYDVKM. With 8 bases clipped from V and 7 bases from J, the junction kept 16 bases outside the gene matches. The CDR3 loop is CASLTPAGGSVEQYF. The CDR3 DNA follows: TGTGCCAGCCTCACCCCGGCAGGGGGCTCGGTTGAGCAGTACTTC.

The rearrangement uses TRBV27 and TRBJ1-6; 8 positions match TRBD1. Germline V gene lookup returns CDR1 MNHEY and CDR2 SMNVEV (reference sequence). This CDR3 has 13 amino acids. The V and J ends lost 6 bases and 9 bases, in that order; junction bases with no gene match: 4. CDR3 region: CASRDREGSPLHF. CDR3 coding DNA: TGTGCCAGCAGGGACAGGGAGGGTTCACCCCTCCACTTT.

The chain recombines TRBV6-5 with TRBJ1-1, with D hard to call. Germline values: CDR1 MNHEY, CDR2 SVGAGI. This CDR3 spans 11 amino acids. Trimming shortened V by 8 bases and J by 0 bases, and 4 bases separated the two germline ends. In nucleotides, the CDR3 is TGTGCCAGCTCGGTGAACACTGAAGCTTTCTTT. Its protein product is CASSVNTEAFF.

CDR3 in amino acids: CASSLGGTGDYEQYV. DNA of the CDR3: TGCGCCAGCAGCTTGGGCGGGACAGGAGACTACGAGCAGTACGTC. The chain couples TRBV5-1 to TRBJ2-7; 8 bases line up with TRBD1. Germline V lookup: CDR1 SGHRS, CDR2 YFSETQ. The CDR3 spans 15 residues. Unmatched junction bases numbered 5, after V lost 0 bases and J lost 3 bases.

The V call is TRBV18, the J call TRBJ1-1; D uncertain. Per the germline V gene, CDR1 is KGHSH and CDR2 is LQKENI. CDR3 size: 12 residues. The germline V and J ends were trimmed by 3 bases and 8 bases, with 10 bases remaining between them. The CDR3 DNA reads as TGTGCCAGCTCACCCCTTGGCACGGAAGCTTTCTTT. Its translation is CASSPLGTEAFF.

This chain links TRBV12-3 or TRBV12-4 with TRBJ1-2; TRBD1 matches at 9 bases. Unmatched junction bases numbered 7, after V lost 6 bases and J lost 8 bases. CDR3 length: 13 residues. CDR3 amino acids: CASSLQGARGYTF. CDR3 DNA sequence: TGTGCCAGCAGCCTACAGGGGGCTAGGGGCTACACCTTC.

The chain uses TRBV2 and TRBJ1-1; no definite D call. V lost 6 bases and J lost 4, with 15 bases in between. Germline V lookup: CDR1 SNHLY, CDR2 FYNNEI. The CDR3 is 14 amino acids. CDR3 DNA sequence: TGTGCCAGCAGGACCTCAAGGGAGGTCACTGAAGCTTTCTTT. Translation: CASRTSREVTEAFF.

The gene calls are TRBV5-1 and TRBJ2-5, with D possibly being TRBD2 (7 bases). Germline assignment: CDR1 SGHRS and CDR2 YFSETQ. This CDR3 has 17 amino acids. Trimming cost V 0 bases and J 1 base, with 16 bases left between them. Here the CDR3 DNA reads TGCGCCAGCAGCTTGGCATCGGCGGGGGCTGTCCAAGAGACCCAGTACTTC. Its protein product is CASSLASAGAVQETQYF.

This clone has a single count. The chain has TRBV11-2 and TRBJ2-7; the match to TRBD1 covers 7 bases. There are 17 residues in the CDR3. After removal of 0 bases from V and 5 bases from J, the junction contained 13 bases not matched to a gene. The germline CDR1 and CDR2 sequences are SGHAT and FQNNGV. The CDR3: CASSLDSQSTGDDEQYF. The CDR3 nucleotides read TGTGCCAGCAGCTTAGACTCCCAATCTACAGGGGACGACGAGCAGTACTTC.

The J gene is TRBJ1-6, the V gene TRBV9; 7 bases fit TRBD1. The V segment lost 3 bases and the J segment 12 bases; nucleotides outside the gene matches: 9. The CDR3 loop spans 14 amino acids. Germline CDR1 and CDR2: SGDLS and YYNGEE. The CDR3 spells CASSGQGSTKPLHF. As DNA, the CDR3 is TGTGCCAGCAGCGGACAGGGCAGCACCAAACCCCTCCACTTT.

The CDR3 reads CAWSQPTGAGNTIYF. In DNA form, the CDR3 reads TGTGCCTGGAGTCAACCCACAGGGGCTGGAAACACCATATATTTT. The chain recombines TRBV30 with TRBJ1-3, with 7 bases lining up with TRBD1. The V and J ends lost 2 bases and 2 bases, in that order; junction bases with no gene match: 6. This CDR3 is 15 amino acids long. CDR1 GTSNPN and CDR2 SVGIG come from the germline V gene (reference sequence).

This clone was seen once. This chain uses TRBV29-1 with TRBJ1-2; D is unclear. V shed 4 bases and J shed 5 bases, with 11 bases lying between them. This CDR3 comprises 12 residues. CDR1 SQVTM and CDR2 ANQGSEA come from the germline V gene. CDR3 coding DNA: TGCAGCGTTGTGTCAGGCTTATATGGCTACACCTTC. This gives the protein CSVVSGLYGYTF.

In this sample, this clone turned up once. The CDR3 DNA reads TGTGCCAGCAGTCTCTTCTCCGGGACAGGCGCTAATAAACAGTTCTTC. Protein sequence: CASSLFSGTGANKQFF. The V and J genes are TRBV28 and TRBJ2-1, with 8 nucleotides matching TRBD1. The length of the CDR3 is 16 residues. After removal of 5 bases from V and 13 bases from J, the junction contained 19 bases not matched to a gene. In germline, CDR1 is MDHEN, CDR2 SYDVKM. Full variable domain (outside the CDR3, taken from reference TRBV28 and TRBJ2-1): DVKVTQSSRYLVKRTGEKVFLECVQDMDHENMFWYRQDPGLGLRLIYFSYDVKMKEKGDIPEGYSVSREKKERFSLILESASTNQTSMYLCASSLFSGTGANKQFFGPGTRLTVL.

This rearrangement joins TRBV6-4 to TRBJ1-1; 9 nucleotides line up with TRBD1. The junction had 7 bases not matched to a gene; V was cut back by 4 bases and J by 1 base. This CDR3 comprises 16 residues. The germline V gene encodes CDR1 MRHNA and CDR2 SNTAGT. The CDR3 is CASSAKGQGANTEAFF. DNA for the CDR3: TGTGCCAGCAGTGCCAAGGGACAGGGTGCGAACACTGAAGCTTTCTTT.

V is TRBV2 and J is TRBJ1-6; D is unclear. V was shortened by 8 bases and J by 9 bases, with 8 bases between the two germline ends. Germline V gene data show CDR1 as SNHLY and CDR2 as FYNNEI. The CDR3 consists of 11 residues. CDR3 sequence: CASSVSSPLHF. In nucleotides, the CDR3 is TGTGCCAGCTCCGTCTCTTCACCCCTCCACTTT.

The genes are TRBV28 and TRBJ1-2; a possible D gene is TRBD1 (5 bases). Germline V gene sequence: CDR1 MDHEN, CDR2 SYDVKM. Trimming removed 10 bases from V and 3 bases from J, with 15 bases in between. This CDR3 comprises 13 residues. The CDR3 protein is CATPGGTDYGYTF. CDR3 nucleotide sequence: TGTGCCACCCCGGGGGGGACGGACTATGGCTACACCTTC.

The chain combines TRBV24-1 with TRBJ1-4, with a possible D match to TRBD1 (5 bases). The germline V gene encodes CDR1 KGHDR and CDR2 SFDVKD. This CDR3 comprises 15 residues. Deletions cut 4 bases from V and 3 bases from J, with 11 bases between. The DNA of the CDR3 is TGTGCCACCAGTGAATCTCAGGGCCCTAATGAAAAACTGTTTTTT. Residues: CATSESQGPNEKLFF.

Of note for this clone: At one boundary the junction diverges from the germline segment, which might be a read error. This rearrangement joins TRBV3-1 (or the pseudogene TRBV3-2) to TRBJ2-5, with D possibly TRBD2 on 5 matching bases. Germline lookup yields CDR1 LGHDT and CDR2 YNNKEL (reference sequence). The CDR3 runs to 14 residues. For the CDR3, the DNA is TGTGCCAGCAGCATACAGCGGCTCCAAGGGACCCAGTACTTC. Translation gives CASSIQRLQGTQYF.

V usage is TRBV5-4 and J usage is TRBJ1-2, with D possibly matching TRBD1 (5 bases). Deletions cut 3 bases from V and 4 bases from J, with 13 bases between. Germline CDR1 SGHNT, CDR2 YYREEE (reference sequence). The CDR3 runs 14 residues. The CDR3 here is CASSSGSGIYGYTF. The DNA of the CDR3 is TGTGCCAGCAGCTCTGGATCAGGGATCTATGGCTACACCTTC.

The rearrangement joins TRBV6-5 to TRBJ2-7; 7 bases are shared with TRBD2. CDR3 length: 13 residues. Germline V CDR1 and CDR2: MNHEY, SVGAGI. Trimming cost V 7 bases and J 3 bases; bases outside gene matches: 6. The CDR3 DNA reads TGTGCCAGCACCGCGGGGGAGGGCTACGAGCAGTACTTC. It yields the protein CASTAGEGYEQYF.